The text below deals with one T cell receptor beta chain. The record originates from a study of blood T cell repertoires in COVID-19. Method: immunoSEQ multiplex PCR; TCRdb's copy keeps in-frame clones and lacks some. The table includes roughly 250,000 clones, approximately 82% detected once. This CDR3 has 14 amino acids. The germline V gene encodes CDR1 SGHTA and CDR2 FQGNSA. Trimming left V 2 bases short and J 3 bases short, with 5 bases between. This receptor was obtained from an elderly woman with active or convalescent COVID-19. The sequenced sample consisted of peripheral blood. The chain combines TRBV7-2 with TRBJ1-6, with no clear D. The CDR3 region has the DNA TGTGCCAGCAGCTTACGGGACTATAATTCACCCCTCCACTTT. Translation gives CASSLRDYNSPLHF.